This TCR beta chain was retrieved from a study of cytomegalovirus exposure and HLA in healthy donors. Study results and limitations: The study recorded over 150 TCR beta chains that were cytomegalovirus-associated. A missense variant in DCLRE1C was later tied to TCR beta V- and J-gene trimming.

With regard to this clone: Antigen: not known. Because the CDR3's place on the DNA is in doubt, the DNA is left out and the CDR3 is given as listed by TCRdb.

Both 60 Vbeta primers and 13 Jbeta primers went into the PCR. Sequenced by immunoSEQ multiplex PCR; TCRdb stores in-frame clones only, minus some. The sample consists of about 180,000 clones, 75% of them appearing once. This receptor was identified in a male donor in good health and CMV-seronegative. The sequencing sample was made of PBMCs.

The CDR3 loop is CASSKVAGGSNQPQHF. The chain joins TRBV21-1 to TRBJ1-5. TRBV21-1 is assigned pseudogene status. The CDR3 totals 16 residues, both ends included.